What follows is one T cell receptor beta chain and its context. The source of the sample is a study of blood T cell repertoires in COVID-19. This CDR3 has 16 amino acids. Germline V gene lookup returns CDR1 MNHNS and CDR2 SASEGT. Trimming stripped 0 bases from V and 2 bases from J, with 12 bases between. Original methodology: It was from reference gene primer amplification that nucleated cell counts were estimated. Some clones are missing from TCRdb's copy, which holds only in-frame ones; the method was immunoSEQ multiplex PCR. V and J calls plus clone size are reproduced from that table; the DNA served to infer D and trimming. The sample consists of around 170,000 clones, about 91% of them appearing once.

The receptor was isolated from a woman aged 25 to 45 with acute or convalescent COVID-19. The chain combines TRBV6-1 with TRBJ2-3; D is uncertain. Input material: peripheral blood. DNA of the CDR3: TGTGCCAGCAGTGAAGCGCTAGGTTTCCTCACAGATACGCAGTATTTT. Protein product: CASSEALGFLTDTQYF.